A selection of T cell receptor beta chains follows, all from one sample in a study of blood T cell repertoires in COVID-19. TCRdb's copy holds only in-frame clones and misses some; the assay was immunoSEQ multiplex PCR. The sample has about 140,000 clones; around 90% are singletons. The sequencing input was peripheral blood. Receptors originate from a man between 65 and 85 years old with acute or convalescent COVID-19. Both conserved end residues are trimmed from each CDR3.

length	J	V	CDR3
13	TRBJ1-6	TRBV30	AWELSGGRNSPLH
13	TRBJ1-4	TRBV18	ASSLTGSGEEKLF
14	TRBJ2-7	TRBV18	ASSPVTGQGTHEQY
11	TRBJ2-3	TRBV7-3	ASSPPGADTQY
12	TRBJ1-4	TRBV30	AWSGQGASEKLF
11	TRBJ2-3	TRBV12-3/TRBV12-4	ASRTLGTDTQY
14	TRBJ2-7	TRBV11-2	ASSPVTGKSSYEQY
10	TRBJ2-1	TRBV19	ASSIAGGNQF
11	TRBJ1-1	TRBV10-3	ASLTVGNTEAF
13	TRBJ2-3	TRBV2	ASSDLAGGRDTQY
13	TRBJ2-5	TRBV30	AWRGKGRGQETQY